Listed below are T cell receptor beta chains from one sample, sequenced in a study of blood T cell repertoires in COVID-19. Produced via immunoSEQ multiplex PCR; TCRdb's table is partial and in-frame only. The table lists some 490,000 clones, more than 85% of them singletons. The sequencing input was PBMCs or T cells enriched from blood (not recorded which). The receptors derive from a woman aged 55-70 years who had recovered from COVID-19. CDR3s include the opening cysteine and the closing phenylalanine or tryptophan. D genes are given only for firm matches. For some rows the clone size is stated as once, few or many, or as a class when expanded; others skip it.

V gene,D gene,J gene,clone size,CDR3 protein,CDR3 DNA
TRBV5-4,TRBD2,TRBJ2-5,NA,CASSSLAGAQETQYF,TGTGCCAGCAGCTCTTTAGCGGGGGCGCAAGAGACCCAGTACTTC
TRBV2,TRBD1,TRBJ1-4,NA,CASTQGTELFF,TGTGCCAGCACCCAGGGGACAGAACTGTTTTTT
TRBV5-1,TRBD1,TRBJ1-3,NA,CASSVDRGNTIYF,TGCGCCAGCAGCGTCGACAGGGGGAACACCATATATTTT
TRBV4-1,TRBD2,TRBJ2-4,NA,CASSQRYASGGENIQYF,TGCGCCAGCAGCCAAAGATATGCTAGCGGGGGCGAAAACATTCAGTACTTC
TRBV6-5,NA,TRBJ1-2,NA,CASSYSPAGAYGYTF,TGTGCCAGCAGTTACTCGCCAGCGGGGGCCTATGGCTACACCTTC
TRBV7-9,NA,TRBJ1-4,NA,CASSFQGRGTNEKLFF,TGTGCCAGCAGCTTTCAGGGTAGAGGAACTAATGAAAAACTGTTTTTT
TRBV30,NA,TRBJ1-4,once,CAWRESGAGEKLFF,TGTGCCTGGAGGGAGAGTGGGGCTGGAGAAAAACTGTTTTTT
TRBV11-2,NA,TRBJ1-3,NA,CASSLDITGNTIYF,TGTGCCAGCAGCCTCGACATCACTGGAAACACCATATATTTT
TRBV18,TRBD2,TRBJ2-3,NA,CASSPTGGGSTDTQYF,TGTGCCAGCTCACCGACGGGCGGGGGTAGCACAGATACGCAGTATTTT
TRBV7-2,NA,TRBJ1-6,NA,CASSLVTGTRNSPLHF,TGTGCCAGCAGCTTAGTTACAGGGACGAGGAATTCACCCCTCCACTTT
TRBV5-1,NA,TRBJ2-6,NA,CASTVRVAGANVLTF,TGCGCCAGCACGGTCAGGGTGGCCGGGGCCAACGTCCTGACTTTC
TRBV7-8,NA,TRBJ2-1,NA,CASSLGSGIRNEQFF,TGTGCCAGCAGCTTAGGTTCCGGGATTCGCAATGAGCAGTTCTTC
TRBV5-6,NA,TRBJ1-6,NA,CASSFRVNNSPLHF,TGTGCCAGCAGCTTCAGGGTAAATAATTCACCCCTCCACTTT
TRBV28,TRBD1,TRBJ2-2,NA,CASTSRQGAYTGELFF,TGTGCCAGCACCTCCCGGCAGGGGGCTTACACCGGGGAGCTGTTTTTT
TRBV30,TRBD2,TRBJ2-3,NA,CAWSVRLAGGWLSTDTQYF,TGTGCCTGGAGTGTACGGCTAGCGGGGGGGTGGCTGAGCACAGATACGCAGTATTTT
TRBV3-1/TRBV3-2,TRBD2,TRBJ2-2,NA,CASSQSSGGATGELFF,TGTGCCAGCAGCCAATCTAGCGGGGGGGCAACCGGGGAGCTGTTTTTT
TRBV15,NA,TRBJ1-2,NA,CATSKEVGGYTF,TGTGCCACCAGCAAAGAAGTCGGTGGCTACACCTTC
TRBV7-9,NA,TRBJ1-6,NA,CASSSLPGTPLHF,TGTGCCAGCAGTTCCCTTCCCGGGACACCCCTCCACTTT
TRBV7-6,TRBD2,TRBJ2-1,NA,CASSFGARGYNDEQFF,TGTGCCAGCAGCTTTGGCGCGCGGGGGTATAATGATGAGCAGTTCTTC
TRBV30,NA,TRBJ2-3,NA,CAWRGVSSDTQYF,TGTGCCTGGAGAGGGGTGAGTTCAGATACGCAGTATTTT
TRBV5-4,TRBD2,TRBJ2-3,NA,CASSTSSGPDTQYF,TGTGCCAGCAGCACCTCTAGCGGCCCAGATACGCAGTATTTT
TRBV27,NA,TRBJ2-7,NA,CASSLSAGTVTYEQYF,TGTGCCAGCAGTTTATCCGCGGGAACAGTTACCTACGAGCAGTACTTC
TRBV5-8,TRBD1,TRBJ1-1,NA,CASSLGQGALNTEAFF,TGTGCCAGCAGCTTAGGACAGGGGGCCCTGAACACTGAAGCTTTCTTT
TRBV11-3,TRBD1,TRBJ1-2,NA,CASSRQGNYGYTF,TGTGCCAGCAGCCGACAGGGGAACTATGGCTACACCTTC
TRBV4-1,TRBD1,TRBJ2-2,NA,CASSRPLLEPGDRGMNTGELFF,TGCGCCAGCAGCCGTCCCCTGCTCGAACCCGGGGACAGGGGGATGAACACCGGGGAGCTGTTTTTT
TRBV14,NA,TRBJ2-4,NA,CASSLTPLAKNIQYF,TGTGCCAGCAGCCTCACCCCACTAGCCAAAAACATTCAGTACTTC
TRBV4-1,NA,TRBJ2-7,NA,CASSHTGLLAANEQYF,TGCGCCAGCAGCCACACGGGCCTACTAGCCGCCAACGAGCAGTACTTC
TRBV10-3,TRBD1,TRBJ1-1,NA,CAISPLRTGATEAFF,TGTGCCATCAGTCCCTTAAGGACAGGGGCCACTGAAGCTTTCTTT
TRBV9,TRBD1,TRBJ1-1,NA,CASTRLQGVTEAFF,TGTGCCAGCACCCGTTTACAGGGGGTCACTGAAGCTTTCTTT
TRBV6-2/TRBV6-3,TRBD1,TRBJ1-2,NA,CASSYDGQGADWDGYTF,TGTGCCAGCAGTTACGACGGACAGGGGGCGGATTGGGATGGCTACACCTTC
TRBV2,NA,TRBJ1-5,many,CASSRDGNQPQHF,TGTGCCAGCAGCAGGGATGGAAATCAGCCCCAGCATTTT
TRBV5-1,TRBD1,TRBJ1-4,NA,CASSLTGGNEKLFF,TGCGCCAGCAGCTTGACAGGGGGTAATGAAAAACTGTTTTTT
TRBV2,NA,TRBJ2-6,NA,CASSTPGQFSGANVLTF,TGTGCCAGCTCTACTCCAGGACAATTCTCTGGGGCCAACGTCCTGACTTTC
TRBV30,NA,TRBJ2-1,NA,CAWKVQAYNEQFF,TGTGCCTGGAAGGTCCAGGCGTACAATGAGCAGTTCTTC
TRBV3-1/TRBV3-2,TRBD2,TRBJ2-2,NA,CASSQEVAGAPWVAGELFF,TGTGCCAGCAGCCAAGAAGTAGCGGGGGCCCCATGGGTAGCCGGGGAGCTGTTTTTT
TRBV18,TRBD1,TRBJ2-4,NA,CASSPKGANIQYF,TGTGCCAGCTCACCAAAGGGGGCAAACATTCAGTACTTC
TRBV3-1/TRBV3-2,NA,TRBJ1-1,NA,CASSSDGGSTEAFF,TGTGCCAGCAGCTCAGATGGGGGCTCGACTGAAGCTTTCTTT
TRBV5-6,NA,TRBJ1-5,NA,CASSLEGSGNQPQHF,TGTGCCAGCAGCTTAGAGGGATCGGGCAATCAGCCCCAGCATTTT
TRBV13,NA,TRBJ2-7,once,CASSLEGEGSYEQYF,TGTGCCAGCAGCTTAGAAGGAGAAGGATCCTACGAGCAGTACTTC
TRBV19,TRBD1,TRBJ1-2,NA,CASTPRDRAPYGYTF,TGTGCCAGTACCCCCCGGGACAGGGCCCCTTATGGCTACACCTTC
TRBV27,NA,TRBJ1-1,NA,CATRTADNEAFF,TGTGCCACCCGGACAGCTGACAACGAAGCTTTCTTT
TRBV5-6,NA,TRBJ1-1,NA,CASSFFPGVTEAFF,TGTGCCAGCAGCTTCTTCCCAGGCGTCACTGAAGCTTTCTTT
TRBV20-1,NA,TRBJ1-2,NA,CSATHTNGYTF,TGCAGTGCTACCCACACCAACGGCTACACCTTC
TRBV4-1,NA,TRBJ1-6,NA,CASSSGAEASPLHF,TGCGCCAGCAGCTCAGGGGCAGAGGCTTCACCCCTCCACTTT
TRBV5-4,NA,TRBJ1-2,NA,CASSLYTTNYGYTF,TGTGCCAGCAGCTTGTACACTACTAACTATGGCTACACCTTC
TRBV18,NA,TRBJ2-1,few,CASSPDTYNEQFF,TGTGCCAGCTCACCCGACACCTACAATGAGCAGTTCTTC
TRBV9,TRBD2,TRBJ2-3,NA,CASSLTRTSGLTTDTQYF,TGTGCCAGCAGCCTAACGAGGACTAGCGGGCTAACCACAGATACGCAGTATTTT
TRBV6-5,NA,TRBJ2-7,NA,CASSYTGTPYEQYF,TGTGCCAGCAGTTACACAGGGACACCTTACGAGCAGTACTTC
TRBV19,TRBD1,TRBJ1-2,NA,CASKGGQGAGGYTF,TGTGCCAGTAAAGGAGGACAGGGGGCGGGAGGCTACACCTTC
TRBV14,TRBD1,TRBJ2-1,NA,CASSQVIYGDRYNEQFF,TGTGCCAGCAGCCAAGTTATTTATGGGGACAGATACAATGAGCAGTTCTTC
TRBV30,TRBD1,TRBJ1-1,NA,CAWSNRGNTEAFF,TGTGCCTGGAGTAACAGGGGGAACACTGAAGCTTTCTTT
TRBV30,TRBD1,TRBJ1-1,NA,CAWSVALTGTNTEAFF,TGTGCCTGGAGTGTTGCGCTGACAGGGACGAACACTGAAGCTTTCTTT
TRBV3-1/TRBV3-2,NA,TRBJ1-3,NA,CASSPQGIGNTIYF,TGTGCCAGCAGCCCACAGGGAATTGGAAACACCATATATTTT
TRBV10-3,TRBD2,TRBJ2-7,NA,CAINSGGDEQYF,TGTGCCATCAATAGCGGGGGCGACGAGCAGTACTTC
TRBV12-3/TRBV12-4,NA,TRBJ2-5,NA,CASSSRGGETQYF,TGTGCCAGCAGCTCCAGGGGAGGGGAGACCCAGTACTTC
TRBV24-1,NA,TRBJ2-1,few,CATSEAGTGNEQFF,TGTGCCACCAGTGAGGCTGGGACTGGCAATGAGCAGTTCTTC
TRBV9,TRBD1,TRBJ1-2,NA,CASSVETGGKDGYTF,TGTGCCAGCAGCGTAGAAACAGGGGGAAAAGATGGCTACACCTTC